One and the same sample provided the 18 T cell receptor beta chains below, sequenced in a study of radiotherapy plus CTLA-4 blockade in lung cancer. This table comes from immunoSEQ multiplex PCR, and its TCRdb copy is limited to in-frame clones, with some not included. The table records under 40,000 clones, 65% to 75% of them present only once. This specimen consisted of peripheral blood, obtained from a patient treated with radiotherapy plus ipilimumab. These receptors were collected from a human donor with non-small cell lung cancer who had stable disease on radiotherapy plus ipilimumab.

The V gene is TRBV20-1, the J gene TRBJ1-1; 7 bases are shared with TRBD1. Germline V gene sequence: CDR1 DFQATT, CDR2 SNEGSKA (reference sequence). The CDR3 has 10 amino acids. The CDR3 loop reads CSTGAGEAFF. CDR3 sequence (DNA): TGCAGCACAGGGGCGGGCGAAGCTTTCTTT.

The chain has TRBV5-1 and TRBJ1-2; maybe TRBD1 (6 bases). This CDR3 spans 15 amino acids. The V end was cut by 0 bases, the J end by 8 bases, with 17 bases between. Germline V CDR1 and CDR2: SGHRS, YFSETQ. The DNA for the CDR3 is TGCGCCAGCAGCTTGGCCGGGACAACAGCGATCGGCTACACCTTC. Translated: CASSLAGTTAIGYTF.

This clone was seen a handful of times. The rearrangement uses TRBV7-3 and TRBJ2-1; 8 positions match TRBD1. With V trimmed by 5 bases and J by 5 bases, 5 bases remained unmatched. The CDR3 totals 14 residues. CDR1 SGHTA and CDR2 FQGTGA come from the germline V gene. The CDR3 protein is CASSLGQGHNEQFF. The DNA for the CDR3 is TGTGCCAGCAGCCTCGGACAGGGCCACAATGAGCAGTTCTTC.

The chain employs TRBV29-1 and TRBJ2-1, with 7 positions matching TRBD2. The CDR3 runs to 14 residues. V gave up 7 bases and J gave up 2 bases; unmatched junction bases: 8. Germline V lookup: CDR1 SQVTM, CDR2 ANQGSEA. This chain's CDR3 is CSAWEGGTYNEQFF. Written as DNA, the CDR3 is TGCAGCGCTTGGGAGGGCGGGACCTACAATGAGCAGTTCTTC.

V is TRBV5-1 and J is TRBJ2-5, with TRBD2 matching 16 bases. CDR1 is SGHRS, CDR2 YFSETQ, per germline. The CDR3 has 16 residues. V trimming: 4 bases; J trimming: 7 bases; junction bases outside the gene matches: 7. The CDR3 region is CASSQGTSGGAGTQYF. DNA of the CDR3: TGCGCCAGCAGCCAAGGGACTAGCGGGGGGGCCGGGACCCAGTACTTC. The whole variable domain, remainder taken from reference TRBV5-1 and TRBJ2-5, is KAGVTQTPRYLIKTRGQQVTLSCSPISGHRSVSWYQQTPGQGLQFLFEYFSETQRNKGNFPGRFSGRQFSNSRSEMNVSTLELGDSALYLCASSQGTSGGAGTQYFGPGTRLLVL.

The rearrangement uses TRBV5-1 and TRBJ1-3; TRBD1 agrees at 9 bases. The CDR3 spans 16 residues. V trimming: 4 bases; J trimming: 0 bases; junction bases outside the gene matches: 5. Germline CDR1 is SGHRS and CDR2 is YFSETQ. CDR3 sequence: CASSAGTGLSGNTIYF. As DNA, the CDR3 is TGCGCCAGCAGCGCCGGGACAGGGCTCTCTGGAAACACCATATATTTT.

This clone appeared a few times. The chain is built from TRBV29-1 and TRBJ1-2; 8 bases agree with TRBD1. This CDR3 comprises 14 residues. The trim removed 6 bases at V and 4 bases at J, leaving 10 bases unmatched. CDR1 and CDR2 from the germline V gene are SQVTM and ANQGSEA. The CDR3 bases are TGCAGCGTCAGGGGGCGGGGATCGAGCTATGGCTACACCTTC. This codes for CSVRGRGSSYGYTF. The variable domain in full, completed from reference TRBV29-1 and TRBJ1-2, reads SAVISQKPSRDICQRGTSLTIQCQVDSQVTMMFWYRQQPGQSLTLIATANQGSEATYESGFVIDKFPISRPNLTFSTLTVSNMSPEDSSIYLCSVRGRGSSYGYTFGSGTRLTVV.

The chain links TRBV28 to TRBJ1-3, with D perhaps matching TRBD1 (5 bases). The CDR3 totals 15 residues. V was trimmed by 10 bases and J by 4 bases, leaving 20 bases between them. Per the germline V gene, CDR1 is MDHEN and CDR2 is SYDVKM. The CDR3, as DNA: TGTGCCACACGGGACGGGGCCGCCGCCGGAAACACCATATATTTT. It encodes CATRDGAAAGNTIYF.

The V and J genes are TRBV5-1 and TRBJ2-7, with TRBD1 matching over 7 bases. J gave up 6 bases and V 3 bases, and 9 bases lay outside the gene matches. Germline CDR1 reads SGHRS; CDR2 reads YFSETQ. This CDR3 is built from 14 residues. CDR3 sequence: CASSSTGVLGEQYF. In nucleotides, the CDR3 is TGCGCCAGCAGCTCCACAGGGGTTTTAGGCGAGCAGTACTTC. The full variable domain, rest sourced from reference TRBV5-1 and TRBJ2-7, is KAGVTQTPRYLIKTRGQQVTLSCSPISGHRSVSWYQQTPGQGLQFLFEYFSETQRNKGNFPGRFSGRQFSNSRSEMNVSTLELGDSALYLCASSSTGVLGEQYFGPGTRLTVT.

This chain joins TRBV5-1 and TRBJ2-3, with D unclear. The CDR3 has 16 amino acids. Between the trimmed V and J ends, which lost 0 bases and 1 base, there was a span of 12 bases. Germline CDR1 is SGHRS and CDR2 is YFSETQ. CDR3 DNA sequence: TGCGCCAGCAGCTTGGCGCTTAGAATAGGCACAGATACGCAGTATTTT. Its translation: CASSLALRIGTDTQYF.

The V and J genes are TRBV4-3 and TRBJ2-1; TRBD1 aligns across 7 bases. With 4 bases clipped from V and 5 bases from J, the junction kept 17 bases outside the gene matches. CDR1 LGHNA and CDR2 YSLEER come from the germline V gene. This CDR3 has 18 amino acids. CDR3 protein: CASSPYGIQGQRDNEQFF. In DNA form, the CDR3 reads TGCGCCAGCAGCCCATACGGAATACAGGGGCAGAGAGACAATGAGCAGTTCTTC.

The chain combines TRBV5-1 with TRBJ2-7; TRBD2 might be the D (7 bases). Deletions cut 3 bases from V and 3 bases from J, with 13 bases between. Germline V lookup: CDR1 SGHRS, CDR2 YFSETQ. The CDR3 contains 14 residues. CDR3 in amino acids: CASSSGLGGYEQYF. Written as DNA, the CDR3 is TGCGCCAGCAGCTCCGGACTAGGGGGCTACGAGCAGTACTTC.

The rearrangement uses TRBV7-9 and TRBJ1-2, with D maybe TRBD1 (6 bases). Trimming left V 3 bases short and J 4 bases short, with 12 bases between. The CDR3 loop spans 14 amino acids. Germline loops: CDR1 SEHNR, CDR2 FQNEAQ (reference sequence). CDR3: CASSLGAGGYGYTF. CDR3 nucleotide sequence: TGTGCCAGCAGCTTGGGGGCCGGGGGCTATGGCTACACCTTC.

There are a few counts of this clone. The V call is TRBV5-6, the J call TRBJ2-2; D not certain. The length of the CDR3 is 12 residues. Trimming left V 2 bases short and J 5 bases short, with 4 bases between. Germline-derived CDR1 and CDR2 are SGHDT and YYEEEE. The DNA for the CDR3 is TGTGCCAGCAGCTTCAAGACCGGGGAGCTGTTTTTT. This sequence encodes CASSFKTGELFF.

CDR3 nucleotide sequence: TGTGCCAGCAGCTTGGGAGCGGGGAGGGGCCACTACGAGCAGTACTTC. Its protein product is CASSLGAGRGHYEQYF. The genes are TRBV7-2 and TRBJ2-7, with 7 positions matching TRBD2. The germline V gene encodes CDR1 SGHTA and CDR2 FQGNSA. After removal of 3 bases from V and 3 bases from J, the junction contained 11 bases not matched to a gene. CDR3 size: 16 residues.

Here the CDR3 reads CASSQDFSYRSHLKSSGNTIYF. In nucleotides, the CDR3 is TGCGCCAGCAGCCAAGATTTCTCCTACAGGAGCCACCTTAAGAGCTCTGGAAACACCATATATTTT. The chain employs TRBV4-3 and TRBJ1-3; D might be TRBD1 (5 bases). In germline, CDR1 is LGHNA, CDR2 YSLEER. CDR3 size: 22 residues. V lost 0 bases, J lost 0 bases, and 27 bases lay in between.

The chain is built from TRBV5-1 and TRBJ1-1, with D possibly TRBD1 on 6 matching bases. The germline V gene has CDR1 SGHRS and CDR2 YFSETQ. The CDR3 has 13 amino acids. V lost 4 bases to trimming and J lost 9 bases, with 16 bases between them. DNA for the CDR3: TGCGCCAGCAGCCGACTTCAGGGGTCCCAAGCTTTCTTT. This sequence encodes CASSRLQGSQAFF.

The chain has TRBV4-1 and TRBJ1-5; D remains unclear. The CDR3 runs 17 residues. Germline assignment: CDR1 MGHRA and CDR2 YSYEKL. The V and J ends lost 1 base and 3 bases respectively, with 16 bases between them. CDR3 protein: CASSQGVAGLFNQPQHF. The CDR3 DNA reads TGCGCCAGCAGCCAAGGCGTGGCAGGACTGTTCAATCAGCCCCAGCATTTT.